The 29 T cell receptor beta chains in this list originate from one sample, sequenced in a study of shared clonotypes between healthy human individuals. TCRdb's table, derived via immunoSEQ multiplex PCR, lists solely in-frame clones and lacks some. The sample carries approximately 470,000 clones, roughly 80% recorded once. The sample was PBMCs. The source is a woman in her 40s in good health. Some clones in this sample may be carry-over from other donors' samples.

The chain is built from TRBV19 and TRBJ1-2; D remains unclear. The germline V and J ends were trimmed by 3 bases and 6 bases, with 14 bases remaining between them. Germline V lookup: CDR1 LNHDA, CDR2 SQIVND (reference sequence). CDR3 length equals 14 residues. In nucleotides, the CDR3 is TGTGCCAGTAGTATTAGAACATGGAGACATGGCTACACCTTC. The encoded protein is CASSIRTWRHGYTF.

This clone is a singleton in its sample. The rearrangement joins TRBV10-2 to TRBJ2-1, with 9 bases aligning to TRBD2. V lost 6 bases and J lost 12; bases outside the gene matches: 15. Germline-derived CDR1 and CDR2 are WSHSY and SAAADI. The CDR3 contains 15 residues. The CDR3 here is CASRDTGLAPFGQFF. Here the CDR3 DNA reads TGCGCCAGCAGAGATACGGGACTAGCCCCGTTCGGGCAGTTCTTC.

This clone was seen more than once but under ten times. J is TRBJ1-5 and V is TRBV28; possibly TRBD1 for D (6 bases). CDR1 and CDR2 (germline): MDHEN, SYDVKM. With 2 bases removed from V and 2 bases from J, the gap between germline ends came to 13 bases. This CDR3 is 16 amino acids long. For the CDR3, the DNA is TGTGCCAGCAGTTTAGTGCAGTCAGGGGGCAATCAGCCCCAGCATTTT. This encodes CASSLVQSGGNQPQHF.

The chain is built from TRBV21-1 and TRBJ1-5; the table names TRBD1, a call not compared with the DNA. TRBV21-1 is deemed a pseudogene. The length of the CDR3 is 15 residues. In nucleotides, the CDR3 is TGTGCCAGCACACAGAGACAGGGACGAAATCAGCCCCAGCATTTT. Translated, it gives CASTQRQGRNQPQHF.

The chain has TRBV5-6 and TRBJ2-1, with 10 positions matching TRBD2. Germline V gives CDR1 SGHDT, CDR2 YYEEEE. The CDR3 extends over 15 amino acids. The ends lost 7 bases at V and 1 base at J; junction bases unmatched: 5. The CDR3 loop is CASGPSGSSYNEQFF. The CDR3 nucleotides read TGTGCCAGCGGACCTAGCGGGAGTTCCTACAATGAGCAGTTCTTC.

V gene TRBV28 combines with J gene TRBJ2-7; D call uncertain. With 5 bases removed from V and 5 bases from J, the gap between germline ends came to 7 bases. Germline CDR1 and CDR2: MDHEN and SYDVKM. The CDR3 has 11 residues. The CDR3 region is CASSVENEQYF. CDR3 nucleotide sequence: TGTGCCAGCAGTGTTGAGAACGAGCAGTACTTC.

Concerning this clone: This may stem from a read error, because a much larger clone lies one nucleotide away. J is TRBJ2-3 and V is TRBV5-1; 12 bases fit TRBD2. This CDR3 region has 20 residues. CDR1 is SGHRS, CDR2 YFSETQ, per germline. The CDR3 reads CTSSFRGLAGAEPSTDTQYF. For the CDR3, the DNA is TGCACCAGCAGCTTTAGGGGACTAGCGGGTGCAGAACCTAGCACAGATACGCAGTATTTT.

CDR3 in amino acids: CASTGESGNQPQHF. CDR3 bases: TGTGCCAGTACCGGGGAGTCGGGCAATCAGCCCCAGCATTTT. V and J are TRBV2 and TRBJ1-5; D remains ambiguous. V lost 9 bases, J lost 2 bases, and 14 bases lay in between. The CDR3 loop spans 14 amino acids. Germline lookup yields CDR1 SNHLY and CDR2 FYNNEI.

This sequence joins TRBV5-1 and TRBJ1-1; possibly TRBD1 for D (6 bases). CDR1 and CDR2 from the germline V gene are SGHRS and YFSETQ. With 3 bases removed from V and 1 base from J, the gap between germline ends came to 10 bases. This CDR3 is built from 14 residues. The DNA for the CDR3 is TGCGCCAGCAGCTCAGGGGCCCCGAACACTGAAGCTTTCTTT. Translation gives CASSSGAPNTEAFF.

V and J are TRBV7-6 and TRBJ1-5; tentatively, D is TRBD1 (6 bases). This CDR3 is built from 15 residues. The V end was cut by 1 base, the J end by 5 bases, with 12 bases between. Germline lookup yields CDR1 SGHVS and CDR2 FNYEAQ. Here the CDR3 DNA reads TGTGCCAGCAGCTTAGAGGGGGGGTCAGATCAGCCCCAGCATTTT. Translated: CASSLEGGSDQPQHF.

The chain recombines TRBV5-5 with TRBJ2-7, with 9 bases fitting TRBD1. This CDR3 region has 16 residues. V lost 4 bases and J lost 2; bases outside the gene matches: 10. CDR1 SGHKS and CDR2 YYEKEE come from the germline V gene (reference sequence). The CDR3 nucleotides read TGTGCCAGCAGCGATCCCGGGACAGGGTTTGCCTACGAGCAGTACTTC. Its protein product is CASSDPGTGFAYEQYF.

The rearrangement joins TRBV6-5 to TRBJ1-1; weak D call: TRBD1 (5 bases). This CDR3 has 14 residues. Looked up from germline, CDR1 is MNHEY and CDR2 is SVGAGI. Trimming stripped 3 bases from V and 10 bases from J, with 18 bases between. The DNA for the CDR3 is TGTGCCAGCAGTTATCAACCGGGGCGCACGTCAGCTTTCTTT. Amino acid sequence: CASSYQPGRTSAFF.

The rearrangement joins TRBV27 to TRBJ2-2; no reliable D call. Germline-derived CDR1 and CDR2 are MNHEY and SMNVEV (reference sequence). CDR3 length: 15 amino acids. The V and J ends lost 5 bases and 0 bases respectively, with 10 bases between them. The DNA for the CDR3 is TGTGCCAGCAGTCTCCTTGGAACGAACACCGGGGAGCTGTTTTTT. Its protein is CASSLLGTNTGELFF.

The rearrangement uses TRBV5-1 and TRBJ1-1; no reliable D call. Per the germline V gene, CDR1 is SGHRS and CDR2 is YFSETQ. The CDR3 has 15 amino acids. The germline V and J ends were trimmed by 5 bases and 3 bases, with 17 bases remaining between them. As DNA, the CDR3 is TGCGCCAGCAGTCGAGACGGGCGGGCGGACACTGAAGCTTTCTTT. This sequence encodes CASSRDGRADTEAFF. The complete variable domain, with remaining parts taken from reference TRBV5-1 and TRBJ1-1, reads KAGVTQTPRYLIKTRGQQVTLSCSPISGHRSVSWYQQTPGQGLQFLFEYFSETQRNKGNFPGRFSGRQFSNSRSEMNVSTLELGDSALYLCASSRDGRADTEAFFGQGTRLTVV.

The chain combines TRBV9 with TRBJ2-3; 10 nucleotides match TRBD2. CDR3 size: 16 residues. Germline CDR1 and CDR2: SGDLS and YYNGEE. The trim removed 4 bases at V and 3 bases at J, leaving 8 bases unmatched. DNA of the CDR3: TGTGCCAGCAGCCCACGGACTAGCGGAGCAACAGATACGCAGTATTTT. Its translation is CASSPRTSGATDTQYF.

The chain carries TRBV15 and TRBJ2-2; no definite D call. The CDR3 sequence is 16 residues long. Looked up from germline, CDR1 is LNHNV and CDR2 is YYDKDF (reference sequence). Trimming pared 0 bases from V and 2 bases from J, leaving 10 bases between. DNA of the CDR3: TGTGCCACCAGCAGAGATTTGAGTTTAAACACCGGGGAGCTGTTTTTT. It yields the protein CATSRDLSLNTGELFF.

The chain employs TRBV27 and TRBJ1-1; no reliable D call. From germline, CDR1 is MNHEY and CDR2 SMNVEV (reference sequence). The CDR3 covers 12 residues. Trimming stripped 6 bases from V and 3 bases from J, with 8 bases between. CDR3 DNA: TGTGCCAGCAGCTTGGCGGACACTGAAGCTTTCTTT. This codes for CASSLADTEAFF.

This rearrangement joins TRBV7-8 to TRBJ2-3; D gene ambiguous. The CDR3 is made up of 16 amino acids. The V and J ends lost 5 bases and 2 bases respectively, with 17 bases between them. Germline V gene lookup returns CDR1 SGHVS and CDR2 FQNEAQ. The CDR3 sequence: CASSHKPSPYTDTQYF. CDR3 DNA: TGTGCCAGCAGCCACAAACCCAGCCCTTACACAGATACGCAGTATTTT. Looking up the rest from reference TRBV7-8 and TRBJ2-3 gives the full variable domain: GAGVSQSPRYKVAKRGQDVALRCDPISGHVSLFWYQQALGQGPEFLTYFQNEAQLDKSGLPSDRFFAERPEGSVSTLKIQRTQQEDSAVYLCASSHKPSPYTDTQYFGPGTRLTVL.

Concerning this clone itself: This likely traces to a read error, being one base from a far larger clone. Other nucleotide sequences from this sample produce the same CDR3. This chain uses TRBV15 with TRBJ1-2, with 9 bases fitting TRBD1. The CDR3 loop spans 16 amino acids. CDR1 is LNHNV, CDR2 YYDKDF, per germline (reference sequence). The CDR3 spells CATSRDLRTGDNGYTF. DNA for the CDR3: TGTGCCACCAGCAGAGATCTTAGGACAGGGGATAATGGCTACACCTTT.

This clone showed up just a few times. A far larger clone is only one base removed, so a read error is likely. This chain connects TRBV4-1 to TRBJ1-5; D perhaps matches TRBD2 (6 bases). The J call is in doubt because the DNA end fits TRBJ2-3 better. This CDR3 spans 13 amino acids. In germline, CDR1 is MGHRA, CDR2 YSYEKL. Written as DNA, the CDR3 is TGCGCCAGCAGCCCCAGGGAGGATCAGCCCCAGTATTTT. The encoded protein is CASSPREDQPQYF.

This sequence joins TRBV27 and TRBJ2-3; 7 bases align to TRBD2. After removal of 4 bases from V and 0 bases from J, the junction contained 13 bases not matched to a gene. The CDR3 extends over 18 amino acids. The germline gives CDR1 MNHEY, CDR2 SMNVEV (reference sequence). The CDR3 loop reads CASSSPVFGLVSTDTQYF. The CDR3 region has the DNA TGTGCCAGCAGTTCCCCCGTATTCGGACTAGTTAGCACAGATACGCAGTATTTT.

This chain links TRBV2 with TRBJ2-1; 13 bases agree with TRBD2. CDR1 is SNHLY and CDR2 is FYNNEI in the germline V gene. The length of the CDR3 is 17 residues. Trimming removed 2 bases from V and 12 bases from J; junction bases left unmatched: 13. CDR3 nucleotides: TGTGCCAGCAGTGAACTCGAAACTCGGACTAGCGGGAGTCGGCAGTTCTTC. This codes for CASSELETRTSGSRQFF. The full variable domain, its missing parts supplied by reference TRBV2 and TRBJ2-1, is EPEVTQTPSHQVTQMGQEVILRCVPISNHLYFYWYRQILGQKVEFLVSFYNNEISEKSEIFDDQFSVERPDGSNFTLKIRSTKLEDSAMYFCASSELETRTSGSRQFFGPGTRLTVL.

The DNA for the CDR3 is TGTGCCAGCAGCTTATCCTCCGGGAACTACAATGAGCAGTTCTTC. This gives the protein CASSLSSGNYNEQFF. The V gene is TRBV11-3, the J gene TRBJ2-1; weak D call: TRBD2 (5 bases). Germline V lookup: CDR1 SGHNT, CDR2 YENEEA. The CDR3 sequence is 15 residues long. V was trimmed by 2 bases and J by 3 bases, leaving 11 bases between them.

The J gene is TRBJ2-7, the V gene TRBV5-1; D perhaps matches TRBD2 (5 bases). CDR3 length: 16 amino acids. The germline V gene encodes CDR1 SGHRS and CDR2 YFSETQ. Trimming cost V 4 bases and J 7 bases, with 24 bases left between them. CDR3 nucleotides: TGCGCCAGCAGCCCAAGTAGCGCCAACTGGGGTGGGGAGCAGTACTTC. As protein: CASSPSSANWGGEQYF.

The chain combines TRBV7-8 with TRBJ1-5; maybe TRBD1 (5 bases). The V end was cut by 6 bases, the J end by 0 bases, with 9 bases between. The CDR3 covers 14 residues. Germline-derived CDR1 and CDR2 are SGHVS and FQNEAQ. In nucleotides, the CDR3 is TGTGCCAGCAGGGGGCCCCATAGCAATCAGCCCCAGCATTTT. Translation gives CASRGPHSNQPQHF.

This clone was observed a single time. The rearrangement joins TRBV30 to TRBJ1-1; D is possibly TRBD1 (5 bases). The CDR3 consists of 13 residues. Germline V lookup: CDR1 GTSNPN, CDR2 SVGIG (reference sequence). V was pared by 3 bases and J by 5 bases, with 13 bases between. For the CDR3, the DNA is TGTGCCTGGAGCCGACAGCAGGGAACTGAAGCTTTCTTT. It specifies CAWSRQQGTEAFF.

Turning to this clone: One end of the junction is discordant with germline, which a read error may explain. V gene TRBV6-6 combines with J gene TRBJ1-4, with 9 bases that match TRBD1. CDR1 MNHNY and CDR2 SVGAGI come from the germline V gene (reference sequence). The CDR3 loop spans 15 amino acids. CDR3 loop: CASSRTGQGGEKLSF. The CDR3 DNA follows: TGTGCCAGCAGCCGAACGGGACAGGGTGGGGAAAAACTGTCTTTT.

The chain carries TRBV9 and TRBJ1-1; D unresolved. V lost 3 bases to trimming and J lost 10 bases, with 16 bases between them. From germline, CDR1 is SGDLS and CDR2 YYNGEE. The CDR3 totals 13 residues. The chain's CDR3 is CASSDDLGLRAFF. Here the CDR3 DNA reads TGTGCCAGCAGCGACGATCTTGGACTGCGAGCTTTCTTT. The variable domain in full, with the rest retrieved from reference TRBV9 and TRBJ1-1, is DSGVTQTPKHLITATGQRVTLRCSPRSGDLSVYWYQQSLDQGLQFLIQYYNGEERAKGNILERFSAQQFPDLHSELNLSSLELGDSALYFCASSDDLGLRAFFGQGTRLTVV.

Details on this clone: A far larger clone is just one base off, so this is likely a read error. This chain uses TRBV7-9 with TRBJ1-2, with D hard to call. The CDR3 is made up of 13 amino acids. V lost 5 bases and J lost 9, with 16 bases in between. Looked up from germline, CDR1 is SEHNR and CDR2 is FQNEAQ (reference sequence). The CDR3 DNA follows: TGTGCCAGCAGCGCCGATCTAGGTGATTGCTACACCTTC. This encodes CASSADLGDCYTF.